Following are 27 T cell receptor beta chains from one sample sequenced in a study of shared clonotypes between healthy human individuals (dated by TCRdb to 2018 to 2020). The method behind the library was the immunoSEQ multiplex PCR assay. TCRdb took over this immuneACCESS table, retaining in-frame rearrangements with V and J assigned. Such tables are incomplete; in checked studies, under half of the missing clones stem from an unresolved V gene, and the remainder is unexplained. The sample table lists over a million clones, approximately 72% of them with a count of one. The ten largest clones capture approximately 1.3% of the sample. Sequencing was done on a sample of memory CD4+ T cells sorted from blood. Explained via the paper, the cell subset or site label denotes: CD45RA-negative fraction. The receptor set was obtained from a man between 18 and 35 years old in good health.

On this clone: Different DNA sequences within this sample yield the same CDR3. The DNA for the CDR3 is TGTGCCAGCAGCTTAACCCAGACAACAGAAGCTTTCTTT. The encoded protein is CASSLTQTTEAFF. This chain uses TRBV11-2 with TRBJ1-1; D call uncertain. With 2 bases removed from V and 8 bases from J, the gap between germline ends came to 12 bases. The CDR3 has 13 residues. From germline, CDR1 is SGHAT and CDR2 FQNNGV.

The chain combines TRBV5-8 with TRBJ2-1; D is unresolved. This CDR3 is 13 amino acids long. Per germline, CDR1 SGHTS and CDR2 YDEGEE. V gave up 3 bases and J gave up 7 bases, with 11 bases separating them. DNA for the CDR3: TGTGCCAGCAGCTGGGTGACACGTAATGAGCAGTTCTTC. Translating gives CASSWVTRNEQFF.

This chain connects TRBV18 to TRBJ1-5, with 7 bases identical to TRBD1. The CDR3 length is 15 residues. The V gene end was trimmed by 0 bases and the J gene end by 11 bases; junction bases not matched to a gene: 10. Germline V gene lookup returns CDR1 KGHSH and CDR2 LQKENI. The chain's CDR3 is CASSPPGRGSGAQHF. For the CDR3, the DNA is TGTGCCAGCTCACCACCGGGCAGGGGGTCGGGGGCCCAGCATTTT.

In DNA form, the CDR3 reads TGTGCCAGCAGCTCACTAATTCTCGGAAACACCATATATTTT. Amino acid sequence: CASSSLILGNTIYF. J is TRBJ1-3 and V is TRBV7-2; D gene unclear. The germline V and J ends were trimmed by 4 bases and 4 bases, with 11 bases remaining between them. Germline CDR1 is SGHTA and CDR2 is FQGNSA. The CDR3 contains 14 residues. Together with reference TRBV7-2 and TRBJ1-3, the CDR3 gives the full variable domain: GAGVSQSPSNKVTEKGKDVELRCDPISGHTALYWYRQSLGQGLEFLIYFQGNSAPDKSGLPSDRFSAERTGGSVSTLTIQRTQQEDSAVYLCASSSLILGNTIYFGEGSWLTVV.

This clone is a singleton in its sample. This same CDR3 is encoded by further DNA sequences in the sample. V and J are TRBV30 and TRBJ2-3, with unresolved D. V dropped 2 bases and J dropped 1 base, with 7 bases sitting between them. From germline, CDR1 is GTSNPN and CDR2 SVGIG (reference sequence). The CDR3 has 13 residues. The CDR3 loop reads CAWSRPGTDTQYF. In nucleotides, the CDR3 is TGTGCCTGGAGTCGGCCGGGCACAGATACGCAGTATTTT.

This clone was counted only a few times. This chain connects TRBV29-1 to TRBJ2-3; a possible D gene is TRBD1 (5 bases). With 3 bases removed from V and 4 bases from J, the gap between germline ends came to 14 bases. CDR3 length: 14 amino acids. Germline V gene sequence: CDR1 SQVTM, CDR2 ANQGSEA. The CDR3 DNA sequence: TGCAGCGTTGAGTTGGACATTGCCCCAGATACGCAGTATTTT. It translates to CSVELDIAPDTQYF.

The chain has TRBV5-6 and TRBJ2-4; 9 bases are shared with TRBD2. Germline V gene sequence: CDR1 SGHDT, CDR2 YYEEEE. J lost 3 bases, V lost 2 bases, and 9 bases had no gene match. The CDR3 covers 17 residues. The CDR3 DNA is TGTGCCAGCAGCTTTGGGGCGGGAGGGCCAGTCAAAAACATTCAGTACTTC. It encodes CASSFGAGGPVKNIQYF. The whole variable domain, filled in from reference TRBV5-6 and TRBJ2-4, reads DAGVTQSPTHLIKTRGQQVTLRCSPKSGHDTVSWYQQALGQGPQFIFQYYEEEERQRGNFPDRFSGHQFPNYSSELNVNALLLGDSALYLCASSFGAGGPVKNIQYFGAGTRLSVL.

CDR3 amino acids: CASSLMGQGASHEQYF. CDR3 bases: TGTGCCAGCAGCTTAATGGGACAGGGGGCTTCACACGAGCAGTACTTC. The V gene is TRBV7-9, the J gene TRBJ2-7; 12 positions match TRBD1. V shed 2 bases, J shed 5 bases, and the junction held 7 bases outside the gene matches. Germline CDR1 is SEHNR and CDR2 is FQNEAQ (reference sequence). CDR3 size: 16 residues. Filled out from reference TRBV7-9 and TRBJ2-7, the complete variable domain reads DTGVSQNPRHKITKRGQNVTFRCDPISEHNRLYWYRQTLGQGPEFLTYFQNEAQLEKSRLLSDRFSAERPKGSFSTLEIQRTEQGDSAMYLCASSLMGQGASHEQYFGPGTRLTVT.

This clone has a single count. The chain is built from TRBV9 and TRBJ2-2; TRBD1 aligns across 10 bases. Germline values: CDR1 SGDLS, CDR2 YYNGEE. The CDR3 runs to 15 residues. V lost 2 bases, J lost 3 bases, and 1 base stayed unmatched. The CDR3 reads CASSVGQGDTGELFF. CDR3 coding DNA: TGTGCCAGCAGCGTTGGACAGGGGGACACCGGGGAGCTGTTTTTT.

Here the CDR3 DNA reads TGTGCCAGCAGTCCGGGAATTAAAAATGAAAAACTGTTTTTT. Translating gives CASSPGIKNEKLFF. The chain couples TRBV6-1 to TRBJ1-4; no definite D call. The CDR3 consists of 14 residues. Germline V gene lookup returns CDR1 MNHNS and CDR2 SASEGT. The V end was cut by 5 bases, the J end by 5 bases, with 12 bases between.

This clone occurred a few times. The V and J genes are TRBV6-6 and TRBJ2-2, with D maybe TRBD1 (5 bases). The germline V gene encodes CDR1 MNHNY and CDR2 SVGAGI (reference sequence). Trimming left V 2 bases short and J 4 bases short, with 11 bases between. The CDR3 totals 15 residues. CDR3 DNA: TGTGCCAGCAGTTACGTCAGGGCTACCACCGGGGAGCTGTTTTTT. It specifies CASSYVRATTGELFF.

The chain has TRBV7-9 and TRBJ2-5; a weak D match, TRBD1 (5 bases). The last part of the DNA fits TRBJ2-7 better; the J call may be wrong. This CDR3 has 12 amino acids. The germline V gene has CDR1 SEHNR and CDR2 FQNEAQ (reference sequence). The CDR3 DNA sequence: TGTGCCAGCAGCTTCCAGGGTGGCGAGCAGTACTTC. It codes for CASSFQGGEQYF.

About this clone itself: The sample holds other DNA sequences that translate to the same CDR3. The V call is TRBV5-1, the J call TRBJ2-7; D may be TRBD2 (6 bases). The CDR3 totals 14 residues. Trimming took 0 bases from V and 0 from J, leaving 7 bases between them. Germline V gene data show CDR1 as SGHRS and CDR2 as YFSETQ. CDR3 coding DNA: TGCGCCAGCAGCTTGGGAGCGGGCTCCTACGAGCAGTACTTC. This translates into CASSLGAGSYEQYF.

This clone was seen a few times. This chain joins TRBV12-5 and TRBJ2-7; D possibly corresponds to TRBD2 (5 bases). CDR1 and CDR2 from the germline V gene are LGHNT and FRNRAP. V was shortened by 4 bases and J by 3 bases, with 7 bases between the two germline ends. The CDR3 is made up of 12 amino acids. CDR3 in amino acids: CASGSGDYEQYF. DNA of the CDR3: TGTGCTAGTGGTTCCGGGGACTACGAGCAGTACTTC.

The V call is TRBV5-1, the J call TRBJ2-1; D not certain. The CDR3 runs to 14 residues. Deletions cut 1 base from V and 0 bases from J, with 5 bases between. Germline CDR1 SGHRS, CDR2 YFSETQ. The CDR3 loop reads CASSLISSYNEQFF. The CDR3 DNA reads TGCGCCAGCAGCTTGATAAGCTCCTACAATGAGCAGTTCTTC.

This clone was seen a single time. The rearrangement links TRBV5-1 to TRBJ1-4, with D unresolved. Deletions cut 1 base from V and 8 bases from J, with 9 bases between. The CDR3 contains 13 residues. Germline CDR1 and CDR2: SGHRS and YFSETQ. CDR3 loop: CASSLWDREKLFF. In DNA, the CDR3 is TGCGCCAGCAGCTTGTGGGATAGGGAAAAACTGTTTTTT.

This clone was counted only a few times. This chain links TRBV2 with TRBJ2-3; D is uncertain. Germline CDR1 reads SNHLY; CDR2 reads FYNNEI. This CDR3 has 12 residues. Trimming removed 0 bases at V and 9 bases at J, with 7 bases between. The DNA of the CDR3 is TGTGCCAGCAGTGAAGCGGGCTGGACGCAGTATTTT. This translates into CASSEAGWTQYF.

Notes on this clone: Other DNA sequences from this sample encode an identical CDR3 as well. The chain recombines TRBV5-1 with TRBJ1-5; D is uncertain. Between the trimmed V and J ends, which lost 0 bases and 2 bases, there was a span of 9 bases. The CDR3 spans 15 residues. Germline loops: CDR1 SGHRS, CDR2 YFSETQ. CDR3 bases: TGCGCCAGCAGCTTGGGGGGATTGGGCAATCAGCCCCAGCATTTT. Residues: CASSLGGLGNQPQHF.

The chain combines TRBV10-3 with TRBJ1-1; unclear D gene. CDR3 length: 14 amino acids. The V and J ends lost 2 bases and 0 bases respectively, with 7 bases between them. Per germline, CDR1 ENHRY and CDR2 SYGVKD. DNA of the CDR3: TGTGCCATCAGTGAGAAAGGAGTGAACACTGAAGCTTTCTTT. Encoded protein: CAISEKGVNTEAFF.

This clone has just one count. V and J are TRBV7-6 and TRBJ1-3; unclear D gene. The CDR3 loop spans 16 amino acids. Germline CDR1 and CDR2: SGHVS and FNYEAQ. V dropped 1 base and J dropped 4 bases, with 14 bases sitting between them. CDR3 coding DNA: TGTGCCAGCAGCTTAGGTCTCCCCGGTCTCGGAAACACCATATATTTT. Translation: CASSLGLPGLGNTIYF.

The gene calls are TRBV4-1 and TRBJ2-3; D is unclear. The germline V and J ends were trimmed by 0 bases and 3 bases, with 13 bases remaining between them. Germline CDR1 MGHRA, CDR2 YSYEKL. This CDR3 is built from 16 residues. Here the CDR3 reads CASSQDDGYSTDTQYF. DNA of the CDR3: TGCGCCAGCAGCCAAGACGACGGTTATAGTACAGATACGCAGTATTTT.

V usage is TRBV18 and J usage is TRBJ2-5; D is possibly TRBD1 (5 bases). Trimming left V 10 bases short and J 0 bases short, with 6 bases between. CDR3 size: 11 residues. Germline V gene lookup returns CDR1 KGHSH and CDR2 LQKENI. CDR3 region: CATRDQETQYF. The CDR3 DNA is TGTGCCACCAGGGACCAAGAGACCCAGTACTTC.

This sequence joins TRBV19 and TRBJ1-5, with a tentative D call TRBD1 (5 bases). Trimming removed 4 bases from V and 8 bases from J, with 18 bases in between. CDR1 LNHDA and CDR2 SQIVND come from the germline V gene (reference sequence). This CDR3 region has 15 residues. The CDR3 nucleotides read TGTGCCAGTAGTACCCATTCCGGGACCAGTGAGCCCCAGCATTTT. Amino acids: CASSTHSGTSEPQHF.

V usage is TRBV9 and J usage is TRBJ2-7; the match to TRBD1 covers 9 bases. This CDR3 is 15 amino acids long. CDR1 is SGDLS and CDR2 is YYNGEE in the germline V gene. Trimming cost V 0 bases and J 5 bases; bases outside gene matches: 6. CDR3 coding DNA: TGTGCCAGCAGCGTAGGGCACAGGGGGCCTGACGAGCAGTACTTC. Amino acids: CASSVGHRGPDEQYF.

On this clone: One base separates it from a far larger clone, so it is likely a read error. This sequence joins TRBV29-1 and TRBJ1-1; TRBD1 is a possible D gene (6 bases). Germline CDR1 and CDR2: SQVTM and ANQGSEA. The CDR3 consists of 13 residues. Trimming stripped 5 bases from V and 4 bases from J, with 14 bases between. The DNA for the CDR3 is TGCAGCGTTAAGGTGACAGGCTTCACTGAAGCTTTCTTT. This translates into CSVKVTGFTEAFF.

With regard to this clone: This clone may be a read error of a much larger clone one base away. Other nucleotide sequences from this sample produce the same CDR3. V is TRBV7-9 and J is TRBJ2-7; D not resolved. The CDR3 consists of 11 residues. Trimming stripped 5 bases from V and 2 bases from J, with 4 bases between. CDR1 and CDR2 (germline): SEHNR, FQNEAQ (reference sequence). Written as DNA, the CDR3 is TGTGCCAGCAGCCGGACCTACGAGCAGTACTTC. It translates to CASSRTYEQYF.

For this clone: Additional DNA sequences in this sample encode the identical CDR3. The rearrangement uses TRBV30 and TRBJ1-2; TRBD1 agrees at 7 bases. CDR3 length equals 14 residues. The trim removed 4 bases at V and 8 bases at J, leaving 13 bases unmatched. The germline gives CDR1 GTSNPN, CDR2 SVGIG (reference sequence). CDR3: CAWTRQGPGYGYTF. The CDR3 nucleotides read TGTGCCTGGACGCGACAGGGCCCTGGTTACGGCTACACCTTC.